The 18 T cell receptor beta chains below all came from one sample that was sequenced in a study of cytomegalovirus exposure and HLA in healthy donors. The primer mix had 60 Vbeta and 13 Jbeta primers. TCRdb keeps only in-frame clones here, not all; method: immunoSEQ multiplex PCR. The table lists about 69,000 clones, 74% of them singletons. The specimen was PBMCs. These TCRs come from an older woman in good health and CMV-seropositive.

The chain recombines TRBV25-1 with TRBJ1-1, with a possible D match to TRBD1 (6 bases). V dropped 5 bases and J dropped 4 bases, with 17 bases sitting between them. The V gene's germline CDR1 is MGHDK and CDR2 SYGVNS. This CDR3 is 15 amino acids long. CDR3 nucleotide sequence: TGTGCCAGCAGTCCTTTGGGGGCAGTGTCCACTGAAGCTTTCTTT. Its protein is CASSPLGAVSTEAFF.

J is TRBJ2-1 and V is TRBV11-2; the match to TRBD2 covers 12 bases. The CDR3 contains 17 residues. CDR1 is SGHAT, CDR2 FQNNGV, per germline. Trimming at V came to 4 bases and at J to 10 bases, leaving 14 bases not matched to a gene. CDR3 in amino acids: CASSSQPLAGGTGEQFF. Written as DNA, the CDR3 is TGTGCCAGCAGCTCCCAACCTCTAGCGGGGGGGACGGGAGAGCAGTTCTTC.

In its sample, this clone was seen once. V usage is TRBV10-3 and J usage is TRBJ1-2; 10 bases agree with TRBD1. With 4 bases clipped from V and 5 bases from J, the junction kept 1 base outside the gene matches. This CDR3 spans 13 amino acids. Looked up from germline, CDR1 is ENHRY and CDR2 is SYGVKD. The CDR3 region is CAISAGQGYGYTF. The CDR3 DNA reads as TGTGCCATCAGTGCGGGACAGGGGTATGGCTACACCTTC.

V and J are TRBV18 and TRBJ2-4; perhaps TRBD2 as D (6 bases). Per the germline V gene, CDR1 is KGHSH and CDR2 is LQKENI. The V gene lost 3 bases and the J gene lost 8 bases, with 14 bases spanning the gap. CDR3 length: 14 amino acids. CDR3 nucleotide sequence: TGTGCCAGCTCACCGAATTGGGAGGTGGACATTCAGTACTTC. This gives the protein CASSPNWEVDIQYF.

The chain carries TRBV5-1 and TRBJ1-4; the D is unclear. V was clipped by 2 bases and J by 3 bases, with 11 bases between them. Germline V gives CDR1 SGHRS, CDR2 YFSETQ. CDR3 length equals 15 residues. The CDR3 coding sequence is TGCGCCAGCAGCTTTGGGAGGGCCGCTAATGAAAAACTGTTTTTT. It codes for CASSFGRAANEKLFF.

The V gene is TRBV30, the J gene TRBJ2-5, with TRBD2 matching 8 bases. The J call may be faulty, since TRBJ2-7 better matches the DNA end. The germline V gene encodes CDR1 GTSNPN and CDR2 SVGIG (reference sequence). The CDR3 spans 12 residues. CDR3 region: CAIRGGPYEQYF. In DNA form, the CDR3 reads TGTGCCATCCGGGGGGGGCCCTACGAGCAGTACTTC.

The chain combines TRBV11-1 with TRBJ1-1; 9 bases match TRBD1. Germline values: CDR1 SGHAT, CDR2 FQDESV (reference sequence). V lost 3 bases to trimming and J lost 5 bases; unmatched junction nucleotides: 10. There are 16 residues in the CDR3. The CDR3 loop reads CASSLGTGRSWTEAFF. DNA of the CDR3: TGTGCCAGCAGCTTGGGGACAGGGCGAAGTTGGACTGAAGCTTTCTTT.

This chain uses TRBV5-8 with TRBJ1-6; D is uncertain. Germline values: CDR1 SGHTS, CDR2 YDEGEE. The CDR3 runs to 18 residues. V lost 2 bases and J 3 bases, leaving 18 bases between the germline ends. The CDR3 sequence is CASSFEESKMGYNSPLHF. The CDR3 coding sequence is TGTGCCAGCAGCTTTGAGGAATCCAAGATGGGCTATAATTCACCCCTCCACTTT.

The V gene is TRBV27, the J gene TRBJ1-2; tentatively, D is TRBD1 (5 bases). CDR3 length equals 15 residues. From germline, CDR1 is MNHEY and CDR2 SMNVEV (reference sequence). V was pared by 0 bases and J by 9 bases, with 17 bases between. CDR3 loop: CASSLSEEGRGRYTF. The CDR3, as DNA: TGTGCCAGCAGTTTATCGGAGGAGGGACGGGGACGCTACACCTTC.

The CDR3 sequence: CASSLAFGGSTGELFF. CDR3 nucleotide sequence: TGTGCCAGCAGCTTGGCCTTCGGGGGGAGCACCGGGGAGCTGTTTTTT. V and J are TRBV5-6 and TRBJ2-2, with 7 bases fitting TRBD2. After removal of 0 bases from V and 4 bases from J, the junction contained 6 bases not matched to a gene. The CDR3 contains 16 residues. The V gene's germline CDR1 is SGHDT and CDR2 YYEEEE.

Only one count was recorded for this clone. The CDR3 coding sequence is TGTGCCAGCTCACCACCGTCTGGACAGGGAAGGGAAGGTGAAGCTTTCTTT. It is translated as CASSPPSGQGREGEAFF. The chain couples TRBV18 to TRBJ1-1; 8 positions agree with TRBD1. J was trimmed by 7 bases and V by 0 bases; bases with no gene match: 13. CDR3 size: 17 residues. Germline CDR1 reads KGHSH; CDR2 reads LQKENI.

This clone was seen a single time. The V call is TRBV4-1, the J call TRBJ2-5; 11 bases map to TRBD1. Germline V gives CDR1 MGHRA, CDR2 YSYEKL. The trim removed 2 bases at V and 2 bases at J, leaving 4 bases unmatched. The CDR3 contains 16 residues. The CDR3 sequence: CASSQTGTGGQETQYF. The CDR3 bases are TGCGCCAGCAGCCAAACCGGGACAGGGGGGCAAGAGACCCAGTACTTC.

This chain connects TRBV13 to TRBJ1-1, with D maybe TRBD1 (5 bases). Trimming cost V 5 bases and J 1 base, with 17 bases left between them. Germline CDR1 reads PRHDT; CDR2 reads FYEKMQ (reference sequence). CDR3 length: 16 residues. CDR3 DNA sequence: TGTGCCAGCAGCCCCTTCGGGGGGGGGAAGAACACTGAAGCTTTCTTT. Translating it yields CASSPFGGGKNTEAFF.

This rearrangement joins TRBV18 to TRBJ2-1; D possibly corresponds to TRBD1 (6 bases). The ends were cut back, 2 bases at V and 7 bases at J, with 6 bases in the middle. The CDR3 is 12 amino acids. Germline V gives CDR1 KGHSH, CDR2 LQKENI. Here the CDR3 reads CASSPTGNEQFF. In DNA form, the CDR3 reads TGTGCCAGCTCACCAACAGGGAATGAGCAGTTCTTC.

V and J are TRBV6-1 and TRBJ1-4; D is undetermined. This CDR3 contains 13 residues. Per germline, CDR1 MNHNS and CDR2 SASEGT. The CDR3 spells CALSRTTNEKLFF. For the CDR3, the DNA is TGTGCTCTCTCCAGAACAACTAATGAAAAACTGTTTTTT.

The rearrangement joins TRBV27 to TRBJ2-1; 13 bases agree with TRBD2. CDR1 is MNHEY and CDR2 is SMNVEV in the germline V gene (reference sequence). This CDR3 comprises 18 residues. After removal of 5 bases from V and 5 bases from J, the junction contained 12 bases not matched to a gene. The CDR3 nucleotides read TGTGCCAGCAGTCTAAGGACTAGCGGGGGCCCTATTCACAATGAGCAGTTCTTC. This sequence encodes CASSLRTSGGPIHNEQFF.

This clone was detected a few times. This chain uses TRBV9 with TRBJ2-7, with 9 bases lining up with TRBD2. Germline CDR1 is SGDLS and CDR2 is YYNGEE. V shed 0 bases and J 6 bases; nucleotides not matched to a gene: 4. CDR3 length: 14 residues. For the CDR3, the DNA is TGTGCCAGCAGCGTAGGCGGGAGGGCGTCCGAGCAGTACTTC. It specifies CASSVGGRASEQYF.

The V and J genes are TRBV7-9 and TRBJ2-5; the match to TRBD2 covers 9 bases. The CDR3 sequence is 15 residues long. Germline-derived CDR1 and CDR2 are SEHNR and FQNEAQ (reference sequence). V trimming: 6 bases; J trimming: 5 bases; junction bases outside the gene matches: 10. CDR3 nucleotide sequence: TGTGCCAGCAGACGTGGCGGGGGGGCCCGGGAGACCCAGTACTTC. Translating it yields CASRRGGGARETQYF.